These T cell receptor beta chains were read from a single sample in a study of blood T cell repertoires in COVID-19. Clones were read by immunoSEQ multiplex PCR, and TCRdb kept only the in-frame ones, dropping some. The sample gives roughly 170,000 clones, roughly four fifths of which show up once; around 12% is in the top ten. The source material was PBMCs or T cells enriched from blood (not recorded which). The receptors come from a man aged 50 or older who had recovered from COVID-19. Both conserved end residues are part of each CDR3. The D gene is left open where the match is weak. Part of the rows lack a size; the others show once, few, many or a class for expanded clones.

J: TRBJ1-6; D: TRBD1; V: TRBV19; size: few; DNA: TGTGCCAGTAGTCCGGACAGGGCTTATAATTCACCCCTCCACTTT; CDR3: CASSPDRAYNSPLHF
J: TRBJ1-1; D: .; V: TRBV9; size: .; DNA: TGTGCCAGCAGCCCAAATACAGGGACCCAAAAAGCTTTCTTT; CDR3: CASSPNTGTQKAFF
J: TRBJ1-1; D: .; V: TRBV3-1/TRBV3-2; size: .; DNA: TGTGCCAGCAGCCCGCCCCCAGGGTTCAACACTGAAGCTTTCTTT; CDR3: CASSPPPGFNTEAFF
J: TRBJ1-5; D: TRBD1; V: TRBV4-1; size: .; DNA: TGCGCCAGCAGCTTTGCGACAGGGCGGATAGGCAATCAGCCCCAGCATTTT; CDR3: CASSFATGRIGNQPQHF
J: TRBJ1-2; D: .; V: TRBV5-1; size: .; DNA: TGCGCCAGCAGCTTGGAGGGAGACTATGGCTACACCTTC; CDR3: CASSLEGDYGYTF
J: TRBJ1-6; D: .; V: TRBV25-1; size: few; DNA: TGTGCCAGCAGTGGTCAGGATAATTCACCCCTCCACTTT; CDR3: CASSGQDNSPLHF
J: TRBJ2-7; D: .; V: TRBV6-2/TRBV6-3; size: .; DNA: TGTGCCAGCAGTTACTCGGGGCGAATCAACTACGAGCAGTACTTC; CDR3: CASSYSGRINYEQYF
J: TRBJ2-2; D: .; V: TRBV4-3; size: few; DNA: TGCGCCAGCAGCCAAGAACCCGCGGGGACCGGGGAGCTGTTTTTT; CDR3: CASSQEPAGTGELFF
J: TRBJ1-1; D: .; V: TRBV11-2; size: .; DNA: TGTGCCAGCAGCCGGCGTTGGACAGTAGGAACCACTGAAGCTTTCTTT; CDR3: CASSRRWTVGTTEAFF
J: TRBJ2-1; D: TRBD2; V: TRBV7-3; size: .; DNA: TGTGCCAGCAGCCCATTTGCCACGGGGGGGTACAATGAGCAGTTCTTC; CDR3: CASSPFATGGYNEQFF
J: TRBJ2-1; D: TRBD1; V: TRBV6-5; size: .; DNA: TGTGCCAGCCTGGGGACAGGGGCGGAGGGTAATGAGCAGTTCTTC; CDR3: CASLGTGAEGNEQFF
J: TRBJ1-5; D: .; V: TRBV7-2; size: .; DNA: TGTGCCAGCAGCCCTCAGACAGGATCAAATCAGCCCCAGCATTTT; CDR3: CASSPQTGSNQPQHF
J: TRBJ1-1; D: .; V: TRBV5-1; size: .; DNA: TGCGCCAGCAGCGTTACATTAAACACTGAAGCTTTCTTT; CDR3: CASSVTLNTEAFF
J: TRBJ1-3; D: .; V: TRBV6-1; size: .; DNA: TGTGCCAGCAGTGAAGCTAACCCGAGATCTGGAAACACCATATATTTT; CDR3: CASSEANPRSGNTIYF
J: TRBJ2-5; D: TRBD2; V: TRBV2; size: few; DNA: TGTGCCAGCAGTGGTGGGACTAGCCGGGGGTACGGAGAGACCCAGTACTTC; CDR3: CASSGGTSRGYGETQYF
J: TRBJ1-4; D: TRBD1; V: TRBV10-3; size: .; DNA: TGTGCCATCAGCATTGGACAGGGGGCTGAAAAACTGTTTTTT; CDR3: CAISIGQGAEKLFF
J: TRBJ2-1; D: .; V: TRBV3-1/TRBV3-2; size: .; DNA: TGTGCCAGCAGCCAAGGAACCGGGGGCTACAATGAGCAGTTCTTC; CDR3: CASSQGTGGYNEQFF
J: TRBJ2-2; D: TRBD1; V: TRBV5-5; size: .; DNA: TGTGCCAGCAGCCTGGACAGGGGGCGTTCGGGCACCGGGGAGCTGTTTTTT; CDR3: CASSLDRGRSGTGELFF
J: TRBJ1-3; D: TRBD1; V: TRBV19; size: .; DNA: TGTGCCAGTAGTACGACAGGGGGTCCTATCGGAAACACCATATATTTT; CDR3: CASSTTGGPIGNTIYF
J: TRBJ2-2; D: TRBD2; V: TRBV6-1; size: few; DNA: TGTGCCAGCAGTGAACTAGCGGACACCGGGGAGCTGTTTTTT; CDR3: CASSELADTGELFF
J: TRBJ1-6; D: TRBD1; V: TRBV29-1; size: .; DNA: TGCAGCGGGTGCAGCGTCCCAGACAGGGGGGGGAATTCATCCCTCCACTTT; CDR3: CSGCSVPDRGGNSSLHF
J: TRBJ2-6; D: .; V: TRBV29-1; size: .; DNA: TGCAGCGTGCAGAGGGGGTTCGGGGCCAACGTCCTGACTTTC; CDR3: CSVQRGFGANVLTF
J: TRBJ1-3; D: .; V: TRBV4-2; size: .; DNA: TGTGCCAGCAGCCAAAAAGGGGACTCTGGAAACACCATATATTTT; CDR3: CASSQKGDSGNTIYF
J: TRBJ2-5; D: TRBD2; V: TRBV6-5; size: .; DNA: TGTGCCAGCAGTTCGACTAGCGGGGAAGGGGAGACCCAGTACTTC; CDR3: CASSSTSGEGETQYF
J: TRBJ1-3; D: .; V: TRBV6-5; size: .; DNA: TGTGCCAGCAGGGGAGACAGGCACTCTGGAAACACCATATATTTT; CDR3: CASRGDRHSGNTIYF
J: TRBJ2-7; D: .; V: TRBV7-2; size: once; DNA: TGTGCCAGCAGCCCGGACAGTGCCTACGAGCAGTACTTC; CDR3: CASSPDSAYEQYF
J: TRBJ2-4; D: .; V: TRBV7-9; size: .; DNA: TGTGCCAGCAGCTTAATGACAGGAACCAAAAACATTCAGTACTTC; CDR3: CASSLMTGTKNIQYF
J: TRBJ2-7; D: TRBD1; V: TRBV15; size: .; DNA: TGTGCCACCAGCATGCGGACAGGGGTTTTCAGCGAGCAGTACTTC; CDR3: CATSMRTGVFSEQYF
J: TRBJ2-3; D: TRBD1; V: TRBV19; size: .; DNA: TGTGCCAGTAGTACCCACCCTTTGACAGGGTTCAGCACAGATACGCAGTATTTT; CDR3: CASSTHPLTGFSTDTQYF
J: TRBJ2-2; D: TRBD2; V: TRBV5-1; size: .; DNA: TGCGCCAGCAGCCCCCCGGGACTAGCTCACACCGGGGAGCTGTTTTTT; CDR3: CASSPPGLAHTGELFF
J: TRBJ2-1; D: TRBD2; V: TRBV10-2; size: .; DNA: TGCGCCAGCAGTGGCGGTCTAGCGGGGGGCTTGAATGAGCAGTTCTTC; CDR3: CASSGGLAGGLNEQFF
J: TRBJ2-3; D: .; V: TRBV9; size: .; DNA: TGTGCCAGCAGCGTAGATGCAGGGAGCACAGATACGCAGTATTTT; CDR3: CASSVDAGSTDTQYF
J: TRBJ2-7; D: TRBD1; V: TRBV15; size: .; DNA: TGTGCCACCAGCGAGAACAGGGGTATATACGAGCAGTACTTC; CDR3: CATSENRGIYEQYF
J: TRBJ1-5; D: .; V: TRBV21-1; size: .; DNA: TGTGCCAGCAGCAAGATAGCCCTAAATCAGCCCCAGCATTTT; CDR3: CASSKIALNQPQHF
J: TRBJ1-4; D: TRBD1; V: TRBV5-1; size: .; DNA: TGCGCCAGCAGCGGTTCCATAGGACAGGGCGCAACTAATGAAAAACTGTTTTTT; CDR3: CASSGSIGQGATNEKLFF
J: TRBJ1-1; D: .; V: TRBV12-3/TRBV12-4; size: once; DNA: TGTGCCAGCAGTTTAAGGTCTGCGACAGAGGCTTTCTTT; CDR3: CASSLRSATEAFF
J: TRBJ2-3; D: .; V: TRBV7-9; size: .; DNA: TGTGCCAGCTTCGGTACGGGGTCACAGTATTTT; CDR3: CASFGTGSQYF
J: TRBJ1-2; D: TRBD1; V: TRBV4-1; size: .; DNA: TGCGCCAGCAGCCAAAGTCCCTCCCCAGGGGGTAACTATGGCTACACCTTC; CDR3: CASSQSPSPGGNYGYTF
J: TRBJ2-1; D: TRBD1; V: TRBV3-1/TRBV3-2; size: .; DNA: TGTGCCAGCAGGCGCATAAGGGGGCCTGCGAGCTCCTACAATGAGCAGTTCTTC; CDR3: CASRRIRGPASSYNEQFF
J: TRBJ1-1; D: .; V: TRBV18; size: few; DNA: TGTGCCAGCTCACCACGGGCCGACACTGAAGCTTTCTTT; CDR3: CASSPRADTEAFF
J: TRBJ2-5; D: TRBD2; V: TRBV5-1; size: .; DNA: TGCGCCAGCAGCTTCACTAGCGGGGGGAAGGAGACCCAGTACTTC; CDR3: CASSFTSGGKETQYF
J: TRBJ2-7; D: .; V: TRBV30; size: few; DNA: TGTGCCTGGACAGGAAACTACGAGCAGTACTTC; CDR3: CAWTGNYEQYF
J: TRBJ2-3; D: .; V: TRBV21-1; size: .; DNA: TGTGCCAGCAGCAAAGAGAGGACCGGAGGAGATACGCAGTATTTT; CDR3: CASSKERTGGDTQYF
J: TRBJ1-2; D: .; V: TRBV28; size: .; DNA: TGTGCCAGCAGTTCAACTTTACGGACAGTGAGGTATGGCTACACCTTC; CDR3: CASSSTLRTVRYGYTF
J: TRBJ2-1; D: TRBD2; V: TRBV5-1; size: .; DNA: TGCGCCAGCAGCCCCTGGACTAGCGGGGGGGCAAATACTCGAAGGGGTTCCTACAATGAGCAGTTCTTC; CDR3: CASSPWTSGGANTRRGSYNEQFF